These 27 T cell receptor beta chains were all obtained from the same sample, sequenced in a study of tissue T cells after allogeneic stem cell transplantation. Data came from immunoSEQ multiplex PCR; TCRdb stores just in-frame clones and leaves some out. The sample includes 10,000 to 15,000 clones, 70% of them seen just once. The sample here was tissue from the right colon, taken at autopsy. These receptor sequences come from a woman aged 18-55 years with breast cancer.

This clone is deemed medium-sized. The gene calls are TRBV27 and TRBJ1-5; TRBD1 might be the D (5 bases). Trimming removed 3 bases from V and 0 bases from J, with 9 bases in between. This CDR3 comprises 15 residues. Germline V gene lookup returns CDR1 MNHEY and CDR2 SMNVEV (reference sequence). CDR3: CASSLKGDSNQPQHF. The CDR3 DNA reads as TGTGCCAGCAGTTTGAAAGGGGATAGCAATCAGCCCCAGCATTTT.

V usage is TRBV20-1 and J usage is TRBJ2-5; no clear D gene. The ends were cut back, 0 bases at V and 5 bases at J, with 4 bases in the middle. This CDR3 is built from 11 residues. Per germline, CDR1 DFQATT and CDR2 SNEGSKA (reference sequence). CDR3 protein: CSAREGETQYF. The CDR3 DNA follows: TGCAGTGCTAGAGAGGGGGAGACCCAGTACTTC.

This clone was recorded only once. The chain carries TRBV6-2 or TRBV6-3 and TRBJ1-5, with 7 bases that match TRBD1. Trimming removed 1 base from V and 0 bases from J; junction bases left unmatched: 9. The CDR3 length is 18 residues. Germline V gene data show CDR1 as MNHEY and CDR2 as SVGEGT. CDR3 residues: CASSYYPGTENSNQPQHF. In DNA, the CDR3 is TGTGCCAGCAGTTACTATCCCGGGACAGAGAATAGCAATCAGCCCCAGCATTTT.

The V call is TRBV10-3, the J call TRBJ2-5, with D maybe TRBD2 (5 bases). V dropped 7 bases and J dropped 4 bases, with 13 bases sitting between them. The CDR3 is 13 residues long. The germline V gene has CDR1 ENHRY and CDR2 SYGVKD. The CDR3 loop reads CAITFEAGETQYF. CDR3 bases: TGTGCCATCACATTTGAGGCGGGAGAGACCCAGTACTTC.

The chain combines TRBV12-3 or TRBV12-4 with TRBJ1-2; the D is unclear. Trimming pared 4 bases from V and 5 bases from J, leaving 8 bases between. The CDR3 consists of 12 residues. Written as DNA, the CDR3 is TGTGCCAGCAGTTCGATGAATTATGGCTACACCTTC. Its protein is CASSSMNYGYTF.

The rearrangement joins TRBV11-2 to TRBJ2-1; 8 bases match TRBD2. The CDR3 sequence is 14 residues long. V shed 3 bases, J shed 8 bases, and the junction held 6 bases outside the gene matches. Germline V gives CDR1 SGHAT, CDR2 FQNNGV. The CDR3 here is CASSFLAGNDEQFF. The DNA for the CDR3 is TGTGCCAGCAGCTTTCTAGCGGGTAATGATGAGCAGTTCTTC.

The chain couples TRBV2 to TRBJ1-6; TRBD1 aligns across 8 bases. V gave up 6 bases and J gave up 6 bases; unmatched junction bases: 7. CDR1 SNHLY and CDR2 FYNNEI come from the germline V gene. The CDR3 sequence is 15 residues long. In DNA form, the CDR3 reads TGTGCCAGCAGCCGATTTGGACAGGGTAATTCACCCCTCCACTTT. Translated, it gives CASSRFGQGNSPLHF.

Concerning this clone: Because the CDR3's place on the DNA is in doubt, the DNA is left out and the CDR3 is given as listed by TCRdb. The chain recombines TRBV3-1 (or the pseudogene TRBV3-2) with TRBJ2-7. Germline V CDR1 and CDR2: LGHDT, YNNKEL (reference sequence). Both ends counted, the CDR3 spans 16 residues. CDR3 residues: CASRPSTSSTSGEQYF.

This clone has a handful of counts. The J gene is TRBJ1-1, the V gene TRBV14; D is undetermined. The V gene's germline CDR1 is SGHDN and CDR2 FVKESK. CDR3 length: 12 amino acids. The V end was cut by 1 base, the J end by 8 bases, with 8 bases between. The CDR3: CASSQGTWEAFF. In nucleotides, the CDR3 is TGTGCCAGCAGCCAAGGGACCTGGGAAGCTTTCTTT.

V is TRBV9 and J is TRBJ2-7; D tentatively reads TRBD1 or TRBD2 (6 bases each). Trimming took off 0 bases at V and 7 bases at J, with 20 bases between the two ends. Germline CDR1 reads SGDLS; CDR2 reads YYNGEE. The CDR3 totals 16 residues. In DNA form, the CDR3 reads TGTGCCAGCAGCGTAGCCCAGAGTAGGGGGAGGACGGAGCAGTACTTC. Amino acid sequence: CASSVAQSRGRTEQYF.

The V call is TRBV6-5, the J call TRBJ2-5; D is undetermined. The CDR3 has 14 residues. V lost 5 bases, J lost 4 bases, and 14 bases lay in between. The germline V gene encodes CDR1 MNHEY and CDR2 SVGAGI. The CDR3 DNA reads TGTGCCAGCAGTCTAGACACCCGGCGAGAGACCCAGTACTTC. Its protein product is CASSLDTRRETQYF.

V usage is TRBV29-1 and J usage is TRBJ1-6, with D perhaps matching TRBD1 (6 bases). Germline CDR1 SQVTM, CDR2 ANQGSEA. The CDR3 runs to 12 residues. Between the trimmed V and J ends, which lost 5 bases and 10 bases, there was a span of 12 bases. This chain's CDR3 is CSVREGDSPLHF. DNA for the CDR3: TGCAGCGTTCGGGAGGGGGACTCACCCCTCCACTTT.

This chain joins TRBV6-6 and TRBJ1-4, with D uncertain. The CDR3 runs to 15 residues. Germline CDR1 MNHNY, CDR2 SVGAGI (reference sequence). V gave up 3 bases and J gave up 5 bases, with 13 bases separating them. This CDR3 reads CASSYRVGKNEKLFF. CDR3 sequence (DNA): TGTGCCAGCAGTTATCGGGTTGGTAAAAATGAAAAACTGTTTTTT.

The chain has TRBV27 and TRBJ2-6, with 8 positions matching TRBD1. The V gene's germline CDR1 is MNHEY and CDR2 SMNVEV (reference sequence). This CDR3 has 16 residues. Trimming cost V 6 bases and J 2 bases; bases outside gene matches: 6. CDR3 protein: CASSKTQGAGANVLTF. As DNA, the CDR3 is TGTGCCAGCAGCAAAACACAGGGGGCTGGGGCCAACGTCCTGACTTTC. The whole variable domain, remainder taken from reference TRBV27 and TRBJ2-6, is EAQVTQNPRYLITVTGKKLTVTCSQNMNHEYMSWYRQDPGLGLRQIYYSMNVEVTDKGDVPEGYKVSRKEKRNFPLILESPSPNQTSLYFCASSKTQGAGANVLTFGAGSRLTVL.

The J gene is TRBJ2-1, the V gene TRBV4-2; possibly TRBD2 for D (5 bases). This CDR3 is built from 14 residues. V dropped 4 bases and J dropped 2 bases, with 9 bases sitting between them. Germline-derived CDR1 and CDR2 are LGHNA and YNFKEQ. The CDR3 nucleotides are TGTGCCAGCAGCCCAGCGGAGACCTACAATGAGCAGTTCTTC. Its protein product is CASSPAETYNEQFF.

The chain links TRBV29-1 to TRBJ1-4, with TRBD1 as a possible D gene (5 bases). Germline V gives CDR1 SQVTM, CDR2 ANQGSEA. V shed 5 bases and J shed 4 bases, with 20 bases lying between them. CDR3 length equals 16 residues. CDR3 sequence reads: CSVSQGGRTNNEKLFF. The CDR3 DNA follows: TGCAGCGTTTCGCAGGGTGGGCGGACGAATAATGAAAAACTGTTTTTT.

This clone was seen more than once but under ten times. J is TRBJ2-1 and V is TRBV7-9; D is possibly TRBD1 (6 bases). Germline V gene sequence: CDR1 SEHNR, CDR2 FQNEAQ (reference sequence). The CDR3 covers 14 residues. Trimming took off 4 bases at V and 8 bases at J, with 15 bases between the two ends. Here the CDR3 reads CASSYLGGEDEQFF. In DNA form, the CDR3 reads TGTGCCAGCAGCTATTTAGGGGGTGAGGATGAGCAGTTCTTC.

The V and J genes are TRBV5-1 and TRBJ2-7, with D hard to call. The germline CDR1 and CDR2 sequences are SGHRS and YFSETQ. Trimming left V 5 bases short and J 0 bases short, with 15 bases between. The CDR3 has 15 residues. The CDR3 DNA reads TGCGCCAGCAGTTCCGACACCTACTCCTCCTACGAGCAGTACTTC. This gives the protein CASSSDTYSSYEQYF.

This clone came up a few times. The rearrangement uses TRBV6-2 or TRBV6-3 and TRBJ1-5; no reliable D call. V shed 0 bases and J shed 2 bases, with 14 bases lying between them. Germline V gene lookup returns CDR1 MNHEY and CDR2 SVGEGT. This CDR3 has 17 amino acids. The CDR3 loop reads CASSYSYDGRGNQPQHF. In DNA form, the CDR3 reads TGTGCCAGCAGTTACTCGTATGACGGGCGGGGCAATCAGCCCCAGCATTTT.

J is TRBJ2-5 and V is TRBV19, with D tentatively TRBD2 (5 bases). Germline V gene sequence: CDR1 LNHDA, CDR2 SQIVND (reference sequence). The CDR3 runs to 14 residues. Trimming cost V 3 bases and J 7 bases, with 15 bases left between them. CDR3 DNA sequence: TGTGCCAGTAGTATCAGCGGTGGGCCAGGGACCCAGTACTTC. Translated, it gives CASSISGGPGTQYF. Full variable domain (rest looked up from reference TRBV19 and TRBJ2-5): DGGITQSPKYLFRKEGQNVTLSCEQNLNHDAMYWYRQDPGQGLRLIYYSQIVNDFQKGDIAEGYSVSREKKESFPLTVTSAQKNPTAFYLCASSISGGPGTQYFGPGTRLLVL.

V gene TRBV29-1 combines with J gene TRBJ1-4, with 9 bases that match TRBD1. The CDR3 extends over 13 amino acids. The V segment lost 7 bases and the J segment 7 bases; nucleotides outside the gene matches: 7. Germline V gives CDR1 SQVTM, CDR2 ANQGSEA. CDR3 loop: CSATGGFTEKLFF. The CDR3 DNA is TGCAGCGCCACAGGGGGCTTTACTGAAAAACTGTTTTTT. Supplemented by reference TRBV29-1 and TRBJ1-4, the full variable domain reads SAVISQKPSRDICQRGTSLTIQCQVDSQVTMMFWYRQQPGQSLTLIATANQGSEATYESGFVIDKFPISRPNLTFSTLTVSNMSPEDSSIYLCSATGGFTEKLFFGSGTQLSVL.

The chain has TRBV19 and TRBJ2-1; 7 positions agree with TRBD1. Per germline, CDR1 LNHDA and CDR2 SQIVND (reference sequence). Trimming removed 10 bases from V and 4 bases from J; junction bases left unmatched: 7. The length of the CDR3 is 13 residues. CDR3 nucleotide sequence: TGTGCCACCGATAAGGGGGCTTACAATGAGCAGTTCTTC. This codes for CATDKGAYNEQFF.

The CDR3, as DNA: TGTGCCAGCAGTTACGCGGGGTCGGGCTACGAGCAGTACTTC. The encoded protein is CASSYAGSGYEQYF. V and J are TRBV6-2 or TRBV6-3 and TRBJ2-7, with a tentative D call TRBD2 (6 bases). CDR1 and CDR2 (germline): MNHEY, SVGEGT. With 2 bases removed from V and 3 bases from J, the gap between germline ends came to 11 bases. CDR3 length equals 14 residues.

V is TRBV12-3 or TRBV12-4 and J is TRBJ2-3; D is uncertain. The CDR3 consists of 13 residues. Trimming cost V 7 bases and J 0 bases, with 8 bases left between them. The CDR3 region has the DNA TGTGCCAGCACCGTATCTAGCACAGATACGCAGTATTTT. This gives the protein CASTVSSTDTQYF.

This clone was picked up one time. The chain has TRBV6-1 and TRBJ1-5; D gene uncertain. Germline V lookup: CDR1 MNHNS, CDR2 SASEGT. Trimming took 0 bases from V and 11 from J, leaving 17 bases between them. This CDR3 spans 15 amino acids. CDR3 amino acids: CASSEAEGLGRAQHF. The CDR3 DNA reads TGTGCCAGCAGTGAAGCCGAGGGCCTCGGAAGGGCCCAGCATTTT.

The J gene is TRBJ1-2, the V gene TRBV5-6; 8 bases are shared with TRBD1. The CDR3 length is 12 residues. V shed 4 bases, J shed 8 bases, and the junction held 4 bases outside the gene matches. The germline V gene has CDR1 SGHDT and CDR2 YYEEEE. The CDR3 DNA follows: TGTGCCAGCAGCCTTGGGACAGGCGGCTACACCTTC. This encodes CASSLGTGGYTF.

This clone was seen a single time. This chain connects TRBV5-1 to TRBJ1-1; D ambiguous. The V end was cut by 2 bases, the J end by 4 bases, with 12 bases between. The CDR3 runs to 14 residues. Looked up from germline, CDR1 is SGHRS and CDR2 is YFSETQ. CDR3 amino acids: CASSFTWQATEAFF. The CDR3 region has the DNA TGCGCCAGCAGCTTTACGTGGCAGGCCACTGAAGCTTTCTTT.